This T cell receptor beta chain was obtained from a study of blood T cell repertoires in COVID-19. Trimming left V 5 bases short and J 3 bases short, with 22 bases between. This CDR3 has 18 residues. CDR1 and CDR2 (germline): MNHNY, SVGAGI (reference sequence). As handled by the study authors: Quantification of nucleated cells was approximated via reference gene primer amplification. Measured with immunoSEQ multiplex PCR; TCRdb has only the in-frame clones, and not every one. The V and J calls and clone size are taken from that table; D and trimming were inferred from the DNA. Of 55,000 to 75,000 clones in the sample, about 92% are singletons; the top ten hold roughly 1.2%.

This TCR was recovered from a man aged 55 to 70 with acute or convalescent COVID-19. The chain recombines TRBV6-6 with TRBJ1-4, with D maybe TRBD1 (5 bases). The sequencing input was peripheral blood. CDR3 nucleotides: TGTGCCAGCAGTCGAACCGGGGGACTTTATAGAGCTAATGAAAAACTGTTTTTT. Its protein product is CASSRTGGLYRANEKLFF.